The rows below give T cell receptor delta chains drawn from one sample of a study of Vδ1+ human thymocytes. TCRdb reran clone calling via CATT on the multiplex PCR reads. The top ten hold 1.6% of the sample, which has approximately 25,000 delta-chain clones, approximately 30% seen once. The sample taken for sequencing was Vdelta1+ gamma-delta thymocytes from the thymus. The receptors here all came from a boy under three years old who had congenital heart surgery. The CDR3 runs from the conserved cysteine through the conserved F or W. Each record gives: V gene, CDR3 protein.

TRDV1,CALGEEGPPCRGSDKLIF
TRDV1,CALGEMGLRSRRGIRGVPYTDKLIF
TRDV1,CALGGPPDDWGIRKALTAQLFF
TRDV1,CALGTSYVGGIKYTDKLIF
TRDV1,CALGESRSWGIVCDKLIF
TRDV1,CALGEGAFLLVTTRTDTDKLIF
TRDV1,CALGELGCGNTDKLIF
TRDV1,CALGESPILGLGDRQLIF
TRDV1,CALGEVPPQLGDCEKLIF
TRDV1,CALSPAFLFLRLGDTRGTDKLIF
TRDV1,CALILRTGGSRELIF
TRDV2,CACGSTVLGDTGTDKLIF
TRDV1,CALGEHQPSSFTGPKLIF
TRDV1,CALGDPTSLPPLGGYTDKLIF
TRDV1,CALGELSSPTGFKRDRDKLIF
TRDV1,CALGDPDRRGPGGNTDKLIF
TRDV1,CALGPPTRGGDKLIF
TRDV1,CALGELAPSFRTGFSYTDKLIF
TRDV1,CALGEDDPEKYTDKLIF
TRDV1,CALGNAFSCISDKLIF
TRDV1,CALGARGGGTHWGILYTDKLIF
TRDV1,CALGEHPPGREFYTDKLIF
TRDV1,CALGELGLRFYTDKLIF
TRDV1,CALGETVPGWGILTAQLFF
TRDV1,CALGGPPWGPGRRYTDKLIF
TRDV1,CALGGCALVTYTDKLIF
TRDV1,CALGELAIRLGDYQKLIF
TRDV1,CALGELSSSVLGDTGATDKLIF
TRDV2,CATAEYSLPDIPITGGYRNTDKLIF
TRDV1,CALGEPPSGGPDKLIF
TRDV1,CALGKSPTRAESDKLIF
TRDV1,CALEIPKGRGIRRNVNTDKLIF
TRDV1,CALGELAAGGYTDKLIF
TRDV1,CALGERSQLPYKLIF
TRDV1,CALGEMGTLSYPGGIPQYTDKLIF
TRDV1,CALGETPLRFPGGSPYTDKLIF
TRDV1,CALGELISPLGDTPYTDKLIF
TRDV1,CALSTLHTDKLIF
TRDV1,CALGDPLPTQGDTGKLIF
TRDV1,CALGEGRLPPYTDKLIF
TRDV1,CALGDPHRGGGYTDKRIF
TRDV1,CALGDWISYGLGGRFDKLIF
TRDV1,CALGERAPGAGYWGIRAPVGKLIF
TRDV1,CALGDHPWRIPDGTDKLIF
TRDV3,CAATLLPRLFSLRSDKLIF
TRDV1,CALGEPAPFEVTGGCADKLIF
TRDV1,CALGVSDPRLGDRRELIF
TRDV1,CALRGRHGYTDKLIF
TRDV1,CALGCRPRWGGGYAYTDKLIF
TRDV1,CALGEGVESFLRVLGDTRLIF
TRDV1,CALGEGTRDTRRPDKLIF